The clone carrying this TCR beta chain was seen a handful of times. The sample originates from a study of T-cell memory formation after mild COVID-19. TCRdb passed the 5' RACE reads through MiXCR, listing each CDR3 protein once. In the table there are about 130,000 distinct CDR3 sequences, roughly 6% of which are singletons. CDR1 is SGHVS, CDR2 FNYEAQ, per germline. The ends lost 6 bases at V and 1 base at J; junction bases unmatched: 7. This CDR3 has 16 residues. The chain couples TRBV7-6 to TRBJ2-2; 8 bases are shared with TRBD2. The TCR comes from an adult woman who had mild COVID-19 (a few samples of this study predate the infection). Cell type and time point are not known. Sequences were obtained from PBMCs or a T cell subset sorted from them (not recorded which). This chain's CDR3 is CASSRISGRNTGELFF. The CDR3 DNA is TGTGCCAGCAGTCGGATCAGCGGGAGGAACACCGGGGAGCTGTTTTTT.